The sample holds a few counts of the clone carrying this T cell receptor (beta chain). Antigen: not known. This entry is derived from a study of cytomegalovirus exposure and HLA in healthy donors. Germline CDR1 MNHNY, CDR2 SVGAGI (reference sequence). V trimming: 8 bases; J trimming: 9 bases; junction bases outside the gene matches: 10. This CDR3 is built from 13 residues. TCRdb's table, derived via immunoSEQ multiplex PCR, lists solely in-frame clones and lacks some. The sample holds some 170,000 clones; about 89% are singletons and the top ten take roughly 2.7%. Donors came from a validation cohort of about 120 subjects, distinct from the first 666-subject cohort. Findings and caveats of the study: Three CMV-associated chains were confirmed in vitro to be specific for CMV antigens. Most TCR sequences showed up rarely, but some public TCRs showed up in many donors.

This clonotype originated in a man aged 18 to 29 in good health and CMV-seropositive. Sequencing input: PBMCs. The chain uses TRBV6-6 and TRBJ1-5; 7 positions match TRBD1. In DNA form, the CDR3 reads TGTGCCAGCCACCCAGACAGGGCAAGGCCCCAGCATTTT. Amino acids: CASHPDRARPQHF.